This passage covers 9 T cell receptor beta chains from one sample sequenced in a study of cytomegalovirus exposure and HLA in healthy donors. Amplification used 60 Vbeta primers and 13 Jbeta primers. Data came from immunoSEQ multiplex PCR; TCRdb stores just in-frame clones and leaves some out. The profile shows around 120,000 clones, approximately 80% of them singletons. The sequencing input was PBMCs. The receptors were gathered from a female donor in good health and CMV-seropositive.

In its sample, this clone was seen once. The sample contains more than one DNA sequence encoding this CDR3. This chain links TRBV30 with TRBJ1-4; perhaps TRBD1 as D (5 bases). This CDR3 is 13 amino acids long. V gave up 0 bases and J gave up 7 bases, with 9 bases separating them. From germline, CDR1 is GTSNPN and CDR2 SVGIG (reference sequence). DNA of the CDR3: TGTGCCTGGAGTGTGGGGGGGGGTGAAAAACTGTTTTTT. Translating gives CAWSVGGGEKLFF.

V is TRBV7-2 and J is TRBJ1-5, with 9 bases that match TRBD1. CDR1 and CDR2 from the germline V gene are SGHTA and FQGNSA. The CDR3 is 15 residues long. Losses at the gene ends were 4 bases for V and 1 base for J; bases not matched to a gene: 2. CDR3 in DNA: TGTGCCAGCAGCTCACAGGGGGCCAGCAATCAGCCCCAGCATTTT. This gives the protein CASSSQGASNQPQHF.

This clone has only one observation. The CDR3 here is CASSQKVGGGETQYF. The CDR3, as DNA: TGCGCCAGCAGCCAAAAAGTAGGGGGCGGGGAGACCCAGTACTTC. The genes are TRBV4-3 and TRBJ2-5, with 7 bases fitting TRBD1. Germline trimming cut 2 bases from V and 5 bases from J; bases unmatched to any gene: 8. Germline loops: CDR1 LGHNA, CDR2 YSLEER. The CDR3 has 15 amino acids.

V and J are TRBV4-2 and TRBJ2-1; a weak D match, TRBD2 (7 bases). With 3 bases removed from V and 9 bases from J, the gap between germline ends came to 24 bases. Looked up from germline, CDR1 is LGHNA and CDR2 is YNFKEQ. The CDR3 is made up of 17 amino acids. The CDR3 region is CASSQGSTSFKGGEQFF. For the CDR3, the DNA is TGTGCCAGCAGCCAGGGGTCGACTAGCTTTAAGGGGGGTGAGCAGTTCTTC.

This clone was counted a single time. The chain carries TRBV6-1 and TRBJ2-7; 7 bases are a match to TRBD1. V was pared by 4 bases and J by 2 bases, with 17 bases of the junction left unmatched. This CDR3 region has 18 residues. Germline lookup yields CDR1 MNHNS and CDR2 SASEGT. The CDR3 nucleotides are TGTGCCAGCAGTGTAACCGGGACAGTTTTTGATAGACCCTACGAGCAGTACTTC. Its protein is CASSVTGTVFDRPYEQYF.

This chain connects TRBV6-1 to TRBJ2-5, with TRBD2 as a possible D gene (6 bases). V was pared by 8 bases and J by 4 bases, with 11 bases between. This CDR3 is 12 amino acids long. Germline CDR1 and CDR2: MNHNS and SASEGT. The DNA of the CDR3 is TGTGCCAGCTCGGGGGTTTCAGAGACCCAGTACTTC. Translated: CASSGVSETQYF.

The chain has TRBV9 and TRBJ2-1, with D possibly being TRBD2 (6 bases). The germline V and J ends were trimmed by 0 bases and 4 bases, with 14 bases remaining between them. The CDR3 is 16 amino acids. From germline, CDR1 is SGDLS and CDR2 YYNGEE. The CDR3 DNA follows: TGTGCCAGCAGCGTAGATGCAGGGACTGGGTACAATGAGCAGTTCTTC. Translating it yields CASSVDAGTGYNEQFF.

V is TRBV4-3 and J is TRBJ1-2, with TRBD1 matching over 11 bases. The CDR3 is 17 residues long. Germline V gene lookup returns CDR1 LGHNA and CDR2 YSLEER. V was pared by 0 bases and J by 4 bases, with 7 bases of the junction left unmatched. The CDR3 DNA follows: TGCGCCAGCAGCCAAGAACCGGGACAGGGGGATATCTATGGCTACACCTTC. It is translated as CASSQEPGQGDIYGYTF.

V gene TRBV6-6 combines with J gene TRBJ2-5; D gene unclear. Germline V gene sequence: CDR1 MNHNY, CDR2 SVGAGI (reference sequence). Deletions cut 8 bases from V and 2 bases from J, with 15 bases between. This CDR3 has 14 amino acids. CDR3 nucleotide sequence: TGTGCCAGCGTAGGTTTACAGAGACAAGAGACCCAGTACTTC. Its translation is CASVGLQRQETQYF.